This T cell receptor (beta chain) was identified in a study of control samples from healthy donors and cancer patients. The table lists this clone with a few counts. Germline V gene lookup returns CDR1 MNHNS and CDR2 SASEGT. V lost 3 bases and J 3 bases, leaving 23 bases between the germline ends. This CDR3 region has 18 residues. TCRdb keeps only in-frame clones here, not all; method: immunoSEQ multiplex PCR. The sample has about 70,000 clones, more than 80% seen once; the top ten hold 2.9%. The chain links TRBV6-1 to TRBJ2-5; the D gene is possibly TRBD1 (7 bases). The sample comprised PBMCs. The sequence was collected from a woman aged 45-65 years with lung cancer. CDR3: CASSDPGERGRTKETQYF. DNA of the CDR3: TGTGCCAGCAGTGATCCAGGGGAAAGGGGGCGGACTAAAGAGACCCAGTACTTC.